Shown below are 5 T cell receptor beta chains from a single sample sequenced in a study of T-cell reconstitution after alpha-beta-depleted transplantation in children. Unique molecular identifiers were incorporated during preparation of the TCRbeta library. TCRdb re-called the PCR reads through MiXCR, storing one row per CDR3 protein. Found here are 250,000 to 300,000 distinct CDR3 sequences, around 9.1% of them singletons; the top ten hold approximately 7%. Source: PBMCs, taken before TCRalphabeta/CD19-depleted stem cell transplant. The receptors shown here come from a boy under two years old with acute myeloid leukemia, due to receive a stem cell transplant.

Many counts were recorded for this clonotype. The chain uses TRBV4-3 and TRBJ2-6, with a tentative D call TRBD1 (6 bases). V lost 1 base and J 0 bases, leaving 19 bases between the germline ends. CDR1 is LGHNA and CDR2 is YSLEER in the germline V gene. The CDR3 length is 20 residues. CDR3 nucleotide sequence: TGCGCCAGCAGCCAAGTGCAGGGGTTGGGTATTACCTCTGGGGCCAACGTCCTGACTTTC. Translated, it gives CASSQVQGLGITSGANVLTF.

This clonotype was seen a handful of times. This sequence joins TRBV6-5 and TRBJ1-5, with D unresolved. The germline gives CDR1 MNHEY, CDR2 SVGAGI. V was trimmed by 0 bases and J by 0 bases, leaving 9 bases between them. This CDR3 is built from 16 residues. CDR3 nucleotide sequence: TGTGCCAGCAGTTACTCACGGTTTTTTAGCAATCAGCCCCAGCATTTT. Its protein is CASSYSRFFSNQPQHF.

This clonotype was seen at least ten times. V and J are TRBV4-3 and TRBJ2-7, with 7 bases that match TRBD2. The J segment lost 3 bases and the V segment lost 0 bases, leaving 11 bases of the junction unmatched. The V gene's germline CDR1 is LGHNA and CDR2 YSLEER. CDR3 length equals 17 residues. The CDR3 sequence is CASSQDLGGRAVYEQYF. The CDR3 coding sequence is TGCGCCAGCAGCCAAGATCTGGGTGGGAGGGCCGTCTACGAGCAGTACTTC.

This clonotype was found many times. This chain links TRBV5-6 with TRBJ2-3, with D possibly TRBD2 on 6 matching bases. This CDR3 is built from 15 residues. From germline, CDR1 is SGHDT and CDR2 YYEEEE. V dropped 0 bases and J dropped 2 bases, with 10 bases sitting between them. CDR3 coding DNA: TGTGCCAGCAGCTTGGGTAGCGGATTCACAGATACGCAGTATTTT. It is translated as CASSLGSGFTDTQYF.

The sample holds many counts of this clonotype. The rearrangement uses TRBV25-1 and TRBJ2-7; TRBD1 or TRBD2 may be the D gene (5 bases each). CDR1 and CDR2 from the germline V gene are MGHDK and SYGVNS. The CDR3 covers 18 residues. Trimming shortened V by 4 bases and J by 0 bases, and 22 bases separated the two germline ends. In DNA, the CDR3 is TGTGCCAGCAGTGCGCCCCTTACCCCGGGACCGCACTCCTACGAGCAGTACTTC. Translating gives CASSAPLTPGPHSYEQYF.